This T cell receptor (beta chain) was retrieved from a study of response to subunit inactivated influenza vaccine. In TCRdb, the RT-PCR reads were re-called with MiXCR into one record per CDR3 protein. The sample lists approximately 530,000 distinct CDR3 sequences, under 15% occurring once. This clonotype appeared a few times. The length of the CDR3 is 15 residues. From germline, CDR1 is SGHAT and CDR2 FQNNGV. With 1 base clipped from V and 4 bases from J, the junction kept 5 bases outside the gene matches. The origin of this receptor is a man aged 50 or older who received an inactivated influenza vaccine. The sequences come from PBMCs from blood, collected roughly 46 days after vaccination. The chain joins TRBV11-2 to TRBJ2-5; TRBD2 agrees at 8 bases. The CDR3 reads CASSLGWRGAETQYF. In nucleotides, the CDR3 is TGTGCCAGCAGCTTAGGCTGGCGGGGGGCAGAGACCCAGTACTTC.